The next 15 T cell receptor beta chains were all read from a single sample in a study of molecular identifiers for immune sequencing clone quantification. TCRdb used MiXCR to reprocess the PCR reads, holding one entry per CDR3 protein. This sample has 600,000 to 650,000 distinct CDR3 sequences, with 15% to 20% found just once. Sequencing input: naive CD8+ T cells from blood, with Jurkat cell RNA spiked in. Subset specified: FACS-sorted CD8+CD4-CCR7+CD45RA+ naive T cells. These receptors were collected from a human donor in good health. Some libraries in this study had Jurkat cell RNA spiked in.

This clonotype was seen many times. The genes are TRBV5-4 and TRBJ2-3; 7 nucleotides match TRBD1. V lost 4 bases and J lost 4; bases outside the gene matches: 9. The CDR3 consists of 15 residues. CDR1 is SGHNT and CDR2 is YYREEE in the germline V gene (reference sequence). The CDR3 sequence is CASSRDGQEADTQYF. CDR3 in DNA: TGTGCCAGCAGCCGGGACGGACAGGAGGCAGATACGCAGTATTTT.

This clonotype was detected ten times or more. The V call is TRBV28, the J call TRBJ1-5; D is perhaps TRBD1 (5 bases). The V end lost 5 bases, the J end lost 4 bases, and 15 bases lay between the germline ends. Germline V gene data show CDR1 as MDHEN and CDR2 as SYDVKM. The CDR3 totals 15 residues. Here the CDR3 DNA reads TGTGCCAGCAGTCCTCGGGACGGACGGAATCAGCCCCAGCATTTT. Translating gives CASSPRDGRNQPQHF.

With respect to this clonotype: This may be a read error, as it is one base from a much larger clone. This chain connects TRBV20-1 to TRBJ1-1; D possibly corresponds to TRBD1 (5 bases). Per the germline V gene, CDR1 is DFQATT and CDR2 is SNEGSKA (reference sequence). The CDR3 totals 19 residues. DNA for the CDR3: TGCAGTGCCCCCAAAGGCCTAGACTTGGCAGGGTTTATGAACACTGAAGCTTCCTTT. Protein product: CSAPKGLDLAGFMNTEASF.

Comments on this clonotype: Just one base apart from a much larger clone, this may be a read error. The chain combines TRBV7-2 with TRBJ2-1; no clear D. V was shortened by 3 bases and J by 3 bases, with 6 bases between the two germline ends. Per the germline V gene, CDR1 is SGHTA and CDR2 is FQGNSA. The CDR3 extends over 13 amino acids. This CDR3 is CASSFPVYNEQFF. In nucleotides, the CDR3 is TGTGCCAGCAGCTTTCCAGTCTACAATGAGCAGTTCTTC.

This clonotype was seen at least ten times. The chain combines TRBV6-5 with TRBJ2-7, with 8 positions matching TRBD1. The CDR3 sequence is 15 residues long. Germline V gives CDR1 MNHEY, CDR2 SVGAGI. V shed 7 bases and J 5 bases; nucleotides not matched to a gene: 13. In DNA, the CDR3 is TGTGCCAGCACCACTAAGACAGGGGTGATCGACGAGCAGTACTTC. Its translation is CASTTKTGVIDEQYF.

This clonotype occurred many times. The rearrangement joins TRBV28 to TRBJ1-3; the match to TRBD1 covers 9 bases. The CDR3 consists of 16 residues. In germline, CDR1 is MDHEN, CDR2 SYDVKM. J lost 3 bases, V lost 2 bases, and 5 bases had no gene match. The CDR3 DNA follows: TGTGCCAGCAGTTTAACCGGACAGGGGTATGGAAACACCATATATTTT. Translating gives CASSLTGQGYGNTIYF.

The chain is built from TRBV7-2 and TRBJ2-1, with 11 bases fitting TRBD1. Germline V gives CDR1 SGHTA, CDR2 FQGNSA. This CDR3 is built from 15 residues. Trimming at V came to 3 bases and at J to 6 bases, leaving 4 bases not matched to a gene. CDR3 loop: CASSFRTGGCNEQFF. As DNA, the CDR3 is TGTGCCAGCAGCTTCAGGACAGGGGGCTGCAATGAGCAGTTCTTC.

This clonotype was seen ten or more times. The gene calls are TRBV4-3 and TRBJ2-7, with a possible D match to TRBD2 (5 bases). The CDR3 length is 13 residues. V was shortened by 1 base and J by 7 bases, with 11 bases between the two germline ends. In germline, CDR1 is LGHNA, CDR2 YSLEER. CDR3 in amino acids: CASSQGGNTEQYF. Written as DNA, the CDR3 is TGCGCCAGCAGCCAAGGAGGGAATACGGAGCAGTACTTC.

In this sample, this clonotype turned up many times. The CDR3 spells CASSQDLLAGGPGYNEQFF. In DNA, the CDR3 is TGCGCCAGCAGCCAAGATTTACTAGCGGGGGGGCCAGGGTACAATGAGCAGTTCTTC. The chain carries TRBV4-3 and TRBJ2-1; 13 bases match TRBD2. J gave up 4 bases and V 0 bases, and 9 bases lay outside the gene matches. The CDR3 length is 19 residues. Germline CDR1 LGHNA, CDR2 YSLEER.

This clonotype occurred a few times. The chain employs TRBV4-1 and TRBJ2-2; 9 nucleotides align to TRBD1. J was trimmed by 10 bases and V by 1 base; bases with no gene match: 7. Looked up from germline, CDR1 is MGHRA and CDR2 is YSYEKL. The CDR3 is made up of 15 amino acids. CDR3 in DNA: TGCGCCAGCAGCCAAGGGACAGGGGTCGGGTTGGAGCTGTTTTTT. Translation: CASSQGTGVGLELFF.

Concerning this clonotype itself: A much larger clone differs from this one at a single base, so this may be a read error. The gene calls are TRBV7-2 and TRBJ1-3, with a weak D call TRBD1 (6 bases). The CDR3 sequence is 15 residues long. V dropped 2 bases and J dropped 8 bases, with 16 bases sitting between them. Germline V lookup: CDR1 SGHTA, CDR2 FQGNSA. The chain's CDR3 is CASSLRQVWVDTIYF. The DNA for the CDR3 is TGTGCCAGCAGCTTAAGACAGGTCTGGGTTGACACCATATATTTT.

On this clonotype: A much more abundant neighbour one base away suggests this may be a read error. The chain uses TRBV30 and TRBJ1-5, with unresolved D. V was clipped by 2 bases and J by 2 bases, with 10 bases between them. CDR3 length: 14 amino acids. Germline loops: CDR1 GTSNPN, CDR2 SVGIG (reference sequence). CDR3 DNA sequence: TGTGCCTGGAGTCCGCCCTCGGGCAATCAGCCCCAGCATTTT. Protein: CAWSPPSGNQPQHF.

Concerning this clonotype: A single base separates this from a much larger clone, so it may be a read error. The chain combines TRBV4-1 with TRBJ2-7; possibly TRBD1 for D (5 bases). V was shortened by 1 base and J by 2 bases, with 12 bases between the two germline ends. Looked up from germline, CDR1 is MGHRA and CDR2 is YSYEKL. The CDR3 has 15 amino acids. The CDR3 coding sequence is TGCGCCAGCAGCCAAGGAGTAGGGGTCACCTACGAGCAGTACTTC. Its translation is CASSQGVGVTYEQYF.

This clonotype was seen many times. The rearrangement joins TRBV2 to TRBJ1-6, with TRBD1 matching 7 bases. With V trimmed by 3 bases and J by 6 bases, 2 bases remained unmatched. CDR3 length: 14 residues. Germline CDR1 is SNHLY and CDR2 is FYNNEI. CDR3 sequence reads: CASSDRGINSPLHF. The CDR3 coding sequence is TGTGCCAGCAGTGACAGGGGGATTAATTCACCCCTCCACTTT. The complete variable domain, with remaining parts taken from reference TRBV2 and TRBJ1-6, reads EPEVTQTPSHQVTQMGQEVILRCVPISNHLYFYWYRQILGQKVEFLVSFYNNEISEKSEIFDDQFSVERPDGSNFTLKIRSTKLEDSAMYFCASSDRGINSPLHFGNGTRLTVT.

The chain employs TRBV27 and TRBJ2-7; TRBD2 matches at 9 bases. Germline CDR1 MNHEY, CDR2 SMNVEV (reference sequence). The V gene end was trimmed by 3 bases and the J gene end by 7 bases; junction bases not matched to a gene: 4. This CDR3 contains 13 residues. The CDR3 region has the DNA TGTGCCAGCAGTTTTTCAACTAGCGGGGAGCAGTACTTC. It specifies CASSFSTSGEQYF.